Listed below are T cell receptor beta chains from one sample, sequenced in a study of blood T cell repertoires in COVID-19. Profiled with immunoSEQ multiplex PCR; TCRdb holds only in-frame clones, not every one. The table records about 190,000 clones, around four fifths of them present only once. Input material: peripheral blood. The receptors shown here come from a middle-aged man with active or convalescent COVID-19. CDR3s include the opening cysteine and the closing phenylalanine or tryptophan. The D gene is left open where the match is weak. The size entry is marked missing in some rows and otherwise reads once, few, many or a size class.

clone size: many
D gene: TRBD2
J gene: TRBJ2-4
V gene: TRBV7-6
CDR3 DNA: TGTGCCAGCAGCTTAGCGGCAGGGGTAGCGGGAGGGGCCAAAAACATTCAGTACTTC
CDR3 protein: CASSLAAGVAGGAKNIQYF

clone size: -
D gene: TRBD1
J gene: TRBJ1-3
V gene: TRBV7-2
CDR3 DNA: TGTGCCAGCAGCTCCCGAGGGGGCCCGGGGGGAAACACCATATATTTT
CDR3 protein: CASSSRGGPGGNTIYF

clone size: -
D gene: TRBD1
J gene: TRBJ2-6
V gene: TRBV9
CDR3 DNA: TGTGCCAGCAGTCCTCGGTCCGGGACAGGGGGCATTGGGGCCAACGTCCTGACTTTC
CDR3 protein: CASSPRSGTGGIGANVLTF

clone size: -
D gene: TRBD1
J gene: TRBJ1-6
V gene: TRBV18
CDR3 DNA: TGTGCCAGCTCCGGGACAGGGGATAATTCACCCCTCCACTTT
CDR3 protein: CASSGTGDNSPLHF

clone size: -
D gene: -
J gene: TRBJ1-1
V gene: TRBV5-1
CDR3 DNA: TGCGCCAGCAGCTTAACACAGGGTAACACTGAAGCTTTCTTT
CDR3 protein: CASSLTQGNTEAFF

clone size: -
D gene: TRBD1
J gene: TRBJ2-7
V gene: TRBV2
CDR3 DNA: TGTGCCAGCAGTCGGGACAGGACGGGATCCTACGAGCAGTACTTC
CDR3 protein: CASSRDRTGSYEQYF

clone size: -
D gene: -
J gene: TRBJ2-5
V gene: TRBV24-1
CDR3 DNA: TGTGCCACCAGTGATTCGAGCGGCCAAGAGACCCAGTACTTC
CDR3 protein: CATSDSSGQETQYF

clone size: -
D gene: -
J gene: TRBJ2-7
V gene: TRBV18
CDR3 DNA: TGTGCCAGCTCACCACGGGCGGGCTACGAGCAGTACTTC
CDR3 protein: CASSPRAGYEQYF

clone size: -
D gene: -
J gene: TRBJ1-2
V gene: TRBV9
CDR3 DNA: TGTGCCAGCAGCGCCGAACCGGTTGGCTACACCTTC
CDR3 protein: CASSAEPVGYTF

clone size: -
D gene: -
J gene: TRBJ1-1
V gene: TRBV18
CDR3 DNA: TGTGCCAGCTCCAGGGCAAACGTGAACACTGAAGCTTTCTTT
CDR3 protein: CASSRANVNTEAFF

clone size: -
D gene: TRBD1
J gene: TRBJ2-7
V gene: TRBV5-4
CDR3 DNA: TGTGCCAGCAGCCTGATCGCGGGACAGGGGAGCGACGAGCAGTACTTC
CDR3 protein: CASSLIAGQGSDEQYF

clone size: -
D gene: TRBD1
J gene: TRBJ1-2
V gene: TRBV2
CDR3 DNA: TGTGCCAGCAGTGAGGACAGGGGAGGTAACTATGGCTACACCTTC
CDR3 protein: CASSEDRGGNYGYTF

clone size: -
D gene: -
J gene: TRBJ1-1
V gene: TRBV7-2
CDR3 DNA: TGTGCCAGCAGCTCCTTGGGGAGGAACACTGAAGCTTTCTTT
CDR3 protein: CASSSLGRNTEAFF

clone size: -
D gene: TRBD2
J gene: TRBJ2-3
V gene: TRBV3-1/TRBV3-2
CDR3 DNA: TGTGCCAGCAGCCCATACAGGACTAGCGGGAGGGTTGACACGCAGTATTTT
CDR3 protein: CASSPYRTSGRVDTQYF

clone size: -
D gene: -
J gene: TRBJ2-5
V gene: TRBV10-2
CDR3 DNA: TGCGCCAGCAGTAGCCAGGGTCAGGAGACCCAGTACTTC
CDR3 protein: CASSSQGQETQYF

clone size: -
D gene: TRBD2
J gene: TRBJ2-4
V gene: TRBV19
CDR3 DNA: TGTGCCAGTAGTATTACTAGCGGGGGGCGAAACATTCAGTACTTC
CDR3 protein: CASSITSGGRNIQYF

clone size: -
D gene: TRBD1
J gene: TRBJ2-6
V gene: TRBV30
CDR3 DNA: TGTGCCTGGAGTACACCGGGACAGGGGATCTCTGGGGCCAACGTCCTGACTTTC
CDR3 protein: CAWSTPGQGISGANVLTF

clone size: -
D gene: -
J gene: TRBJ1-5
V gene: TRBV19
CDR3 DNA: TGTGCCAGTAGCCCTTGGGAGGGGCGAGGCAATCAGCCCCAGCATTTT
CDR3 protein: CASSPWEGRGNQPQHF

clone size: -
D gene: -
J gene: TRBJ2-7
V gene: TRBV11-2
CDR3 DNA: TGTGCCAGCAGCGGAAACAGGGCATCCTACGAGCAGTACTTC
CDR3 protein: CASSGNRASYEQYF

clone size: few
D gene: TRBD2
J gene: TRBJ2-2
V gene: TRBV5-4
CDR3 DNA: TGTGCCAGCAGTGGGAGCGGGGGGAAGTTCGGGGCCGGGGAGCTGTTTTTT
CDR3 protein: CASSGSGGKFGAGELFF

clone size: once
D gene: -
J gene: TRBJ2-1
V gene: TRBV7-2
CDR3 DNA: TGTGCCAGCAGCTTCGAACGGGGGTTTGGTAATGAGCAGTTCTTC
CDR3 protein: CASSFERGFGNEQFF

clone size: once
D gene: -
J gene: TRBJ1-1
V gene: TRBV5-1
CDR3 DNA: TGCGCCAGCAGCTTGGACGAGGGTATGGGCACTGAAGCTTTCTTT
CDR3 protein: CASSLDEGMGTEAFF

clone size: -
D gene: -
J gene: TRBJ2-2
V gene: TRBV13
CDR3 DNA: TGTGCCAGCAGCCCGATTGTGGCGGGGCCCCGAGGCACCGGGGAGCTGTTTTTT
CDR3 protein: CASSPIVAGPRGTGELFF

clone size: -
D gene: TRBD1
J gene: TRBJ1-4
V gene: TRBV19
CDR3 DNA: TGTGCCAGTAGTGCCTCAGGGGGCACTAATGAAAAACTGTTTTTT
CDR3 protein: CASSASGGTNEKLFF

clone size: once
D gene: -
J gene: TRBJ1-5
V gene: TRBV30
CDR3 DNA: TGTGCCTGGAGTGCCGGGGGAAGCAATCAGCCCCAGCATTTT
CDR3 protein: CAWSAGGSNQPQHF

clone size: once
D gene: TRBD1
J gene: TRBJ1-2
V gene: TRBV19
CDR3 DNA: TGTGCCAGTAGCCACTTAGGGACAGCTAACTATGGCTACACCTTC
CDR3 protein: CASSHLGTANYGYTF

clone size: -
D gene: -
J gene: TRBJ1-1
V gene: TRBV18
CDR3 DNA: TGTGCCAGCTCGCCAAGAGACCCGGGGAACACTGAAGCTTTCTTT
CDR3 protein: CASSPRDPGNTEAFF

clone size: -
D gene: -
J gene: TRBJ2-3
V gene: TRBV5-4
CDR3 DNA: TGTGCCAGCAGCTCGTATTGGCTTAGCACAGATACGCAGTATTTT
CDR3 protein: CASSSYWLSTDTQYF

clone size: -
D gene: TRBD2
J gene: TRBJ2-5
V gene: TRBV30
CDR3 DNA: TGTGCCTGGAGTGAAGCGGGACCCCAAGAGACCCAGTACTTC
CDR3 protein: CAWSEAGPQETQYF

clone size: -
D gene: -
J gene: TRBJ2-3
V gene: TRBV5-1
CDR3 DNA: TGCGCCAGCAGCTTGGTTAGCGAGGCAGATACGCAGTATTTT
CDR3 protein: CASSLVSEADTQYF

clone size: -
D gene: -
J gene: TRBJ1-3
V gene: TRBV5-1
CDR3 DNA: TGCGCCAGCAGCCCCGTGTTTGGAAACACCATATATTTT
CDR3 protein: CASSPVFGNTIYF

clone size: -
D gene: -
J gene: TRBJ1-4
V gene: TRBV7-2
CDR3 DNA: TGTGCCAGCAGCCCGGGGGACGGGTGGGGGGAAAAACTGTTTTTT
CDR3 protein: CASSPGDGWGEKLFF

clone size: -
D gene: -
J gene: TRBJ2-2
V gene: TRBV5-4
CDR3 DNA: TGTGCCAGCAGCCTACGGTCGAACACCGGGGAGCTGTTTTTT
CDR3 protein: CASSLRSNTGELFF

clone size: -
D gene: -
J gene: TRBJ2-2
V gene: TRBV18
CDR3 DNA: TGTGCCAGCTCACCATCAGACACCTACACCGGGGAGCTGTTTTTT
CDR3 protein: CASSPSDTYTGELFF

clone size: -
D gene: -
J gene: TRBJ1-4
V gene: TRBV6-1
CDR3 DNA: TGTGCCAGCAGTGAAGCCGGGACTGTCACAGCAACTAATGAAAAACTGTTTTTT
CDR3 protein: CASSEAGTVTATNEKLFF

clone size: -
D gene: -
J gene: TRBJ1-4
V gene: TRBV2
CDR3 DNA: TGTGCCAGTACCAGGGTAACTAATGAAAAACTGTTTTTT
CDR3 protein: CASTRVTNEKLFF

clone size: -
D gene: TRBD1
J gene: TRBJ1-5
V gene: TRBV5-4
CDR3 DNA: TGTGCCAGCAGCTCAGGGGGCAGGAATCAGCCCCAGCATTTT
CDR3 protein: CASSSGGRNQPQHF

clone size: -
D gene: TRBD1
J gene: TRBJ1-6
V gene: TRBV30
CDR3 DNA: TGTGCCGGCGACCGGACAGGGGGAAATTCACCCCTCCACTTT
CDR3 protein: CAGDRTGGNSPLHF

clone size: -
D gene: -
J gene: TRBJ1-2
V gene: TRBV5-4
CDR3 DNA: TGTGCCAGCAGCTCGCCGCCACCGCAGGGCTATGGCTACACCTTC
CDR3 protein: CASSSPPPQGYGYTF

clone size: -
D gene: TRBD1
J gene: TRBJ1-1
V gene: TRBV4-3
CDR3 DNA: TGCGCCAGCAGCCCGACAGGGGTTTCCATGAACACTGAAGCTTTCTTT
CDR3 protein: CASSPTGVSMNTEAFF

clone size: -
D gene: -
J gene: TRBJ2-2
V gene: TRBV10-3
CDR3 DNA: TGTGCCATCGGGGGCCCACAATTCGGGAGGGGGCGTCGGAACACCGGGGAGCTGTTTTTT
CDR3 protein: CAIGGPQFGRGRRNTGELFF

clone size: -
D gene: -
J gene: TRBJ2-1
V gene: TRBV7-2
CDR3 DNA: TGTGCCAGCAGCTTAACAGGCGCGGGGACCCCCTACAATGAGCAGTTCTTC
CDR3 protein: CASSLTGAGTPYNEQFF

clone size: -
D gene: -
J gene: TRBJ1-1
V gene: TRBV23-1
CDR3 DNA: TGCGCCAGCAGTCAGGCGGGGGTTAACACTGAAGCTTTCTTT
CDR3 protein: CASSQAGVNTEAFF

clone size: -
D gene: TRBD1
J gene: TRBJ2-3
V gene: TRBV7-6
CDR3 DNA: TGTGCCAGCAGCTTAGGAGGAACAGGGGGCTCAACAGATACGCAGTATTTT
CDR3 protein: CASSLGGTGGSTDTQYF

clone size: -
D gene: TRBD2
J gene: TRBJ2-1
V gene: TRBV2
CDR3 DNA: TGTGCCAGCAGGATCCGGGAGGGCCGGCATGAGCAGTTCTTC
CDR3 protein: CASRIREGRHEQFF

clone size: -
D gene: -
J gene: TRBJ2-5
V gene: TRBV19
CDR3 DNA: TGTGCCACCCCCCCCCGGGAGACCCAGTACTTC
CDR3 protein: CATPPRETQYF

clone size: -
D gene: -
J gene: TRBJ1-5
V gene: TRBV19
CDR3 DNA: TGTGCCATCTCAGACATCCACAATCAGCCCCAGCATTTT
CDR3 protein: CAISDIHNQPQHF

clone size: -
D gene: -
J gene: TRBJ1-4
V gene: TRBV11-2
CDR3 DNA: TGTGCCAGCAGCCTACCAGGGGCCTGGGAAAAACTGTTTTTT
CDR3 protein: CASSLPGAWEKLFF

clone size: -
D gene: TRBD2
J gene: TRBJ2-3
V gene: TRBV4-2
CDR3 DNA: TGTGCCAGCAGCCAGGGGCAGGGACTAGCGGGATTCTCGTTT
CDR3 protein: CASSQGQGLAGFSF

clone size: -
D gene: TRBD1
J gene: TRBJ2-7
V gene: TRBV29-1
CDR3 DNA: TGCAGCGTGGGGGACAGGGCTTACGAGCAGTACTTC
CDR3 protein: CSVGDRAYEQYF

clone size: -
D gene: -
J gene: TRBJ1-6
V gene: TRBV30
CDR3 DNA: TGTGCCTGGAGTGGGGGCGCCATTTCACCCCTCCACTTT
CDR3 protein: CAWSGGAISPLHF

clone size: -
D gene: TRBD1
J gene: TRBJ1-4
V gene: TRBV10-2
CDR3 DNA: TGCGCCAGCAGTCCGGCCCCGGACAGGATTGGCGAAAAACTGTTTTTT
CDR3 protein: CASSPAPDRIGEKLFF

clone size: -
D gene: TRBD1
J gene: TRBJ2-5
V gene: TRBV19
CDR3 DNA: TGTGCCAGTAGTACACAGGGGACCCAAGAGACCCAGTACTTC
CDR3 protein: CASSTQGTQETQYF

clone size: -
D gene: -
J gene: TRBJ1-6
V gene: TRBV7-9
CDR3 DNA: TGTGCCAGCAGCTTAGCTTTGGGAGGGGGGGATTCACCCCTCCACTTT
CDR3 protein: CASSLALGGGDSPLHF

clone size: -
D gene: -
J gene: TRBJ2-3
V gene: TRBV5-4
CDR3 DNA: TGTGCCAGCAGCCTTAGAGGGGGAGCAGATACGCAGTATTTT
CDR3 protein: CASSLRGGADTQYF

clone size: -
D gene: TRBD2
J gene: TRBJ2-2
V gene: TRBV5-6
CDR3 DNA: TGTGCCAGCAGCCGACTAGCGGGCGGCGGGGAGCTGTTTTTT
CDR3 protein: CASSRLAGGGELFF

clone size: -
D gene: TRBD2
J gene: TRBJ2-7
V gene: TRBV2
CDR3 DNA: TGTGCCAGCAGTGCGATTAGCGGGGGCTTCGAGCAGTACTTC
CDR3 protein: CASSAISGGFEQYF